This T cell receptor (beta chain) was recovered during a study of Ad26.COV2.S vaccination and SARS-CoV-2 variants. Here immunoSEQ multiplex PCR was the method, and the copy in TCRdb shows in-frame clones only, minus some. The table lists about 320,000 clones, about 82% of them singletons. Sample treatment: roughly 20 received Ad26.COV2.S at low or high dose, single or two shots; 5 received placebo; per-sample allocation not given. The samples date from day 63 after the first vaccine or placebo injection. Study-level results: Spike-specific TCR breadth in vaccine recipients exceeded that seen in placebo recipients.

Worth noting for this clone: The antigen is unknown.

The CDR3 consists of 14 residues. V shed 1 base and J shed 5 bases, with 12 bases lying between them. Per germline, CDR1 SEHNR and CDR2 FQNEAQ (reference sequence). The clonotype was recovered from a person between 18 and 59 years old who received the Ad26.COV2.S COVID-19 vaccine or a placebo. The sequenced sample was peripheral blood, obtained in a trial of Ad26.COV2.S vaccine versus placebo. The rearrangement uses TRBV7-9 and TRBJ2-7, with D perhaps TRBD1 (6 bases). The CDR3 spells CASSLVQGGDEQYF. The CDR3 DNA reads TGTGCCAGCAGCTTAGTACAGGGTGGCGACGAGCAGTACTTC. Full variable domain (rest looked up from reference TRBV7-9 and TRBJ2-7): DTGVSQNPRHKITKRGQNVTFRCDPISEHNRLYWYRQTLGQGPEFLTYFQNEAQLEKSRLLSDRFSAERPKGSFSTLEIQRTEQGDSAMYLCASSLVQGGDEQYFGPGTRLTVT.